The 22 T cell receptor beta chains presented below share a single source sample, sequenced in a study of T cells in pancreatic ductal adenocarcinoma. Sequencing used immunoSEQ multiplex PCR; TCRdb keeps in-frame clones, though not all of them. The sample lists 15,000 to 20,000 clones; roughly 86% were seen once. Selected pancreatic ductal adenocarcinoma patients had undergone surgery without neoadjuvant therapy. Sequencing was done on a sample of PBMCs. These receptors all stem from a human donor with pancreatic ductal adenocarcinoma.

The gene calls are TRBV4-1 and TRBJ2-1, with TRBD2 identical over 13 bases. Germline V gene sequence: CDR1 MGHRA, CDR2 YSYEKL. V trimming: 2 bases; J trimming: 4 bases; junction bases outside the gene matches: 2. The CDR3 spans 16 residues. CDR3 in DNA: TGCGCCAGCAGCCAATCACTAGCGGGGGGGTACAATGAGCAGTTCTTC. Translated: CASSQSLAGGYNEQFF.

This clone was observed a handful of times. V is TRBV4-2 and J is TRBJ1-6, with a possible D match to TRBD1 (6 bases). CDR1 is LGHNA, CDR2 YNFKEQ, per germline. The CDR3 is 15 amino acids. Trimming removed 1 base at V and 7 bases at J, with 11 bases between. The CDR3 is CASSQVSGENSPLHF. The CDR3 nucleotides read TGTGCCAGCAGCCAAGTGTCAGGGGAAAATTCACCCCTCCACTTT.

The chain has TRBV25-1 and TRBJ2-7; no reliable D call. Trimming stripped 3 bases from V and 4 bases from J, with 4 bases between. Per germline, CDR1 MGHDK and CDR2 SYGVNS. This CDR3 has 11 amino acids. CDR3 amino acids: CASSDSYEQYF. The CDR3 region has the DNA TGTGCCAGCAGTGACAGTTACGAGCAGTACTTC.

This chain joins TRBV16 and TRBJ1-5; D is ambiguous. Per the germline V gene, CDR1 is KGHSY and CDR2 is FQNENV. This CDR3 is 16 amino acids long. Trimming removed 2 bases at V and 0 bases at J, with 11 bases between. Written as DNA, the CDR3 is TGTGCCAGCAGCCAAATACGGGATCATAGCAATCAGCCCCAGCATTTT. Its translation is CASSQIRDHSNQPQHF.

V gene TRBV19 combines with J gene TRBJ1-4, with D hard to call. CDR1 LNHDA and CDR2 SQIVND come from the germline V gene (reference sequence). This CDR3 has 14 amino acids. The V gene lost 0 bases and the J gene lost 7 bases, with 9 bases spanning the gap. The CDR3 DNA reads as TGTGCCAGTAGTATAGATCGGCCGGGTGAAAAACTGTTTTTT. As protein: CASSIDRPGEKLFF.

The chain links TRBV27 to TRBJ1-5; the match to TRBD1 covers 10 bases. V was pared by 4 bases and J by 3 bases, with 6 bases of the junction left unmatched. Germline lookup yields CDR1 MNHEY and CDR2 SMNVEV (reference sequence). This CDR3 spans 16 amino acids. The CDR3: CASSSWTGGFNQPQHF. CDR3 in DNA: TGTGCCAGCAGTTCCTGGACAGGGGGGTTCAATCAGCCCCAGCATTTT.

J is TRBJ2-3 and V is TRBV29-1; D possibly corresponds to TRBD1 (5 bases). V was pared by 4 bases and J by 0 bases, with 11 bases between. Germline CDR1 SQVTM, CDR2 ANQGSEA. CDR3 length equals 14 residues. Written as DNA, the CDR3 is TGCAGCGTTGCCAGGGCCTCGAGCACAGATACGCAGTATTTT. This gives the protein CSVARASSTDTQYF.

This clone was seen only a few times. V and J are TRBV30 and TRBJ1-2; 7 positions match TRBD1. The V segment lost 5 bases and the J segment 4 bases; nucleotides outside the gene matches: 7. The CDR3 is 13 residues long. CDR1 is GTSNPN and CDR2 is SVGIG in the germline V gene (reference sequence). CDR3: CAWGRDRPYGYTF. CDR3 bases: TGTGCCTGGGGTAGGGACAGACCCTATGGCTACACCTTC.

The V call is TRBV29-1, the J call TRBJ1-2; weak D call: TRBD1 (5 bases). Germline values: CDR1 SQVTM, CDR2 ANQGSEA. This CDR3 is built from 13 residues. Trimming pared 3 bases from V and 8 bases from J, leaving 16 bases between. The CDR3 nucleotides are TGCAGCGTTGATAGGAGGGGAGTGCAAGGCTACACCTTC. It is translated as CSVDRRGVQGYTF.

This chain uses TRBV9 with TRBJ2-7, with a possible D match to TRBD2 (7 bases). This CDR3 spans 15 amino acids. Germline CDR1 and CDR2: SGDLS and YYNGEE. V shed 0 bases and J shed 2 bases, with 12 bases lying between them. CDR3 protein: CASSVGVGGAYEQYF. The DNA for the CDR3 is TGTGCCAGCAGCGTAGGGGTAGGGGGGGCCTACGAGCAGTACTTC.

This sequence joins TRBV7-8 and TRBJ1-1; a weak D match, TRBD1 (6 bases). CDR1 and CDR2 from the germline V gene are SGHVS and FQNEAQ. V was trimmed by 1 base and J by 4 bases, leaving 10 bases between them. The CDR3 sequence is 14 residues long. The CDR3, as DNA: TGTGCCAGCAGCTTAGTAGGGGGTAGCACTGAAGCTTTCTTT. This translates into CASSLVGGSTEAFF.

The gene calls are TRBV6-6 and TRBJ1-1; D call uncertain. V was trimmed by 6 bases and J by 3 bases, leaving 11 bases between them. The CDR3 sequence is 13 residues long. The germline gives CDR1 MNHNY, CDR2 SVGAGI (reference sequence). The CDR3 DNA follows: TGTGCCAGCAGCCCCGGGTTACACACTGAAGCTTTCTTT. This gives the protein CASSPGLHTEAFF.

The chain employs TRBV10-2 and TRBJ2-5, with D possibly TRBD2 on 5 matching bases. CDR3 length: 15 amino acids. The V end lost 7 bases, the J end lost 5 bases, and 20 bases lay between the germline ends. Germline loops: CDR1 WSHSY, CDR2 SAAADI. The DNA for the CDR3 is TGCGCCAGCACCGCGGCTAGCCCAGATCCTGAGACCCAGTACTTC. Protein: CASTAASPDPETQYF.

Notes on this clone: One junction end disagrees with the germline gene, perhaps due to a read error. This chain links TRBV11-3 with TRBJ1-2, with a tentative D call TRBD1 (5 bases). Per the germline V gene, CDR1 is SGHNT and CDR2 is YENEEA. This CDR3 has 13 residues. CDR3 sequence (DNA): TGTGCCAGCAGCCTAGACAGTTTCTATGGCTACACCTTC. Translated, it gives CASSLDSFYGYTF.

The chain is built from TRBV7-7 and TRBJ2-5, with unresolved D. Germline V gives CDR1 SSHAT, CDR2 FNYEAQ (reference sequence). The CDR3 totals 16 residues. V lost 0 bases and J lost 0, with 11 bases in between. The CDR3 region has the DNA TGTGCCAGCAGCTTAGCGGCTGCGGCGGACCAAGAGACCCAGTACTTC. It yields the protein CASSLAAAADQETQYF. Looking up the rest from reference TRBV7-7 and TRBJ2-5 gives the full variable domain: GAGVSQSPRYKVTKRGQDVTLRCDPISSHATLYWYQQALGQGPEFLTYFNYEAQPDKSGLPSDRFSAERPEGSISTLTIQRTEQRDSAMYRCASSLAAAADQETQYFGPGTRLLVL.

The chain carries TRBV19 and TRBJ2-2, with D perhaps matching TRBD2 (6 bases). Germline V gene data show CDR1 as LNHDA and CDR2 as SQIVND (reference sequence). The CDR3 contains 15 residues. The ends were cut back, 8 bases at V and 2 bases at J, with 15 bases in the middle. CDR3 in amino acids: CASAPGLLNTGELFF. The CDR3 DNA reads as TGTGCCAGTGCGCCGGGACTCCTAAACACCGGGGAGCTGTTTTTT.

The chain couples TRBV5-1 to TRBJ1-2; 8 bases match TRBD1. Germline loops: CDR1 SGHRS, CDR2 YFSETQ. CDR3 length: 21 amino acids. V lost 4 bases, J lost 1 base, and 24 bases stayed unmatched. The CDR3 loop is CASSPLVSSSTGGSRNYGYTF. CDR3 nucleotides: TGCGCCAGCAGCCCCTTAGTGTCCTCCTCAACAGGGGGGAGCCGTAACTATGGCTACACCTTC.

The V and J genes are TRBV19 and TRBJ1-5, with TRBD1 matching over 7 bases. Trimming cost V 2 bases and J 6 bases; bases outside gene matches: 7. This CDR3 comprises 15 residues. Germline assignment: CDR1 LNHDA and CDR2 SQIVND (reference sequence). The CDR3 DNA reads as TGTGCCAGTAGTATAAAAGGTGCAGGGGGTCAGCCCCAGCATTTT. It is translated as CASSIKGAGGQPQHF.

The chain has TRBV7-2 and TRBJ1-2; possibly TRBD1 for D (6 bases). V was cut by 5 bases and J by 4 bases, with 20 bases left in between. The CDR3 length is 16 residues. Looked up from germline, CDR1 is SGHTA and CDR2 is FQGNSA. CDR3 coding DNA: TGTGCCAGCAGCCCTAGAAGGGGGGGGGCTGGCTATGGCTACACCTTC. Its translation is CASSPRRGGAGYGYTF. The full variable domain, with the rest looked up from reference TRBV7-2 and TRBJ1-2, is GAGVSQSPSNKVTEKGKDVELRCDPISGHTALYWYRQSLGQGLEFLIYFQGNSAPDKSGLPSDRFSAERTGGSVSTLTIQRTQQEDSAVYLCASSPRRGGAGYGYTFGSGTRLTVV.

The V gene is TRBV5-1, the J gene TRBJ2-3, with 10 bases that match TRBD2. In germline, CDR1 is SGHRS, CDR2 YFSETQ. The CDR3 totals 16 residues. V lost 4 bases and J lost 4; bases outside the gene matches: 9. CDR3 sequence (DNA): TGCGCCAGCAGCCAAAGAGCGGGGGGGCGCGCAGATACGCAGTATTTT. Translated: CASSQRAGGRADTQYF.

This chain connects TRBV7-2 to TRBJ2-3, with 11 bases that match TRBD2. The junction had 5 bases not matched to a gene; V was cut back by 7 bases and J by 2 bases. The V gene's germline CDR1 is SGHTA and CDR2 FQGNSA. The CDR3 is 15 amino acids. Here the CDR3 DNA reads TGTGCCAGCACCGTAGCGGGGGGGCCCACAGATACGCAGTATTTT. Translated, it gives CASTVAGGPTDTQYF.

The chain carries TRBV9 and TRBJ2-7, with TRBD1 matching 7 bases. V was clipped by 4 bases and J by 1 base; unmatched bases: 5. CDR3 size: 14 residues. The V gene's germline CDR1 is SGDLS and CDR2 YYNGEE. CDR3 protein: CASSRRQGSYEQYF. Here the CDR3 DNA reads TGTGCCAGCAGCAGACGACAGGGTTCCTACGAGCAGTACTTC.